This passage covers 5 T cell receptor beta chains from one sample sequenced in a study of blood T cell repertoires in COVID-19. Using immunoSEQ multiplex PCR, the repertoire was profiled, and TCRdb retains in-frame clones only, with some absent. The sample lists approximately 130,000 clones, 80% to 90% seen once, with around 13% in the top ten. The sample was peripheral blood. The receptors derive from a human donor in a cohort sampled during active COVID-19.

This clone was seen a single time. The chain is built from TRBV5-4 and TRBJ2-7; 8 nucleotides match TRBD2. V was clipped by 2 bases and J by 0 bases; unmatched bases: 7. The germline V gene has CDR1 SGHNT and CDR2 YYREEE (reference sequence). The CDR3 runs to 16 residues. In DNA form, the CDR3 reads TGTGCCAGCAGCTTCGGACAGCGGGGGTTCTCCTACGAGCAGTACTTC. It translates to CASSFGQRGFSYEQYF.

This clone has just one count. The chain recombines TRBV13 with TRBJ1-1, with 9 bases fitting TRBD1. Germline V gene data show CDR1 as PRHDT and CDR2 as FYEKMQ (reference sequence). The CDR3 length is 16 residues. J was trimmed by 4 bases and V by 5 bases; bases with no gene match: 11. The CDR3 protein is CASSTGTGFAITEAFF. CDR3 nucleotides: TGTGCCAGCAGCACCGGGACAGGGTTTGCGATCACTGAAGCTTTCTTT.

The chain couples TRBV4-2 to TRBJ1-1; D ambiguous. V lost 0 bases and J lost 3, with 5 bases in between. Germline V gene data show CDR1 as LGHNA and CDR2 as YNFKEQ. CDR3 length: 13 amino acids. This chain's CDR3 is CASSQDRDTEAFF. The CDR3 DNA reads TGTGCCAGCAGCCAAGATCGGGACACTGAAGCTTTCTTT.

CDR3 residues: CASSSEYEQYF. The CDR3 DNA is TGCGCCAGCAGCTCAGAATACGAGCAGTACTTC. The chain couples TRBV5-1 to TRBJ2-7; D is unresolved. V gave up 3 bases and J gave up 4 bases, with 5 bases separating them. Germline CDR1 SGHRS, CDR2 YFSETQ. This CDR3 has 11 residues.

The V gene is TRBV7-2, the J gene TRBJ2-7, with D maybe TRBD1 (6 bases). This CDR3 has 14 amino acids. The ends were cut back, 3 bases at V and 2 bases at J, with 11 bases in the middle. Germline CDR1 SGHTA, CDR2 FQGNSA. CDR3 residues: CASSFDRSTYEQYF. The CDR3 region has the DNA TGTGCCAGCAGCTTTGACAGGAGCACCTACGAGCAGTACTTC.